The 11 T cell receptor beta chains given below trace back to one sample, sequenced in a study of blood T cell repertoires in COVID-19. Produced via immunoSEQ multiplex PCR; TCRdb's table is partial and in-frame only. The repertoire includes about 190,000 clones, 84% of them detected once, and under 4% sits in the top ten. Input material: PBMCs or T cells enriched from blood (not recorded which). The receptors derive from a woman in her twenties or thirties who had been exposed to COVID-19.

The V gene is TRBV5-1, the J gene TRBJ1-5; no firm D call. The CDR3 has 13 amino acids. Between the trimmed V and J ends, which lost 1 base and 1 base, there was a span of 3 bases. The germline gives CDR1 SGHRS, CDR2 YFSETQ. CDR3 in amino acids: CASSLSSNQPQHF. CDR3 DNA: TGCGCCAGCAGCTTGTCGAGCAATCAGCCCCAGCATTTT. The full variable domain, with the rest looked up from reference TRBV5-1 and TRBJ1-5, is KAGVTQTPRYLIKTRGQQVTLSCSPISGHRSVSWYQQTPGQGLQFLFEYFSETQRNKGNFPGRFSGRQFSNSRSEMNVSTLELGDSALYLCASSLSSNQPQHFGDGTRLSIL.

The rearrangement joins TRBV11-2 to TRBJ1-2; 8 nucleotides align to TRBD1. This CDR3 contains 13 residues. Germline V lookup: CDR1 SGHAT, CDR2 FQNNGV. The V gene end was trimmed by 4 bases and the J gene end by 6 bases; junction bases not matched to a gene: 4. The CDR3 sequence: CASSWTGKDGYTF. As DNA, the CDR3 is TGTGCCAGCAGCTGGACAGGGAAGGATGGCTACACCTTC.

The chain links TRBV9 to TRBJ2-3; 8 nucleotides line up with TRBD1. The CDR3 totals 15 residues. The germline V gene has CDR1 SGDLS and CDR2 YYNGEE. The ends lost 2 bases at V and 2 bases at J; junction bases unmatched: 4. CDR3 protein: CASSVGQGNTDTQYF. The DNA for the CDR3 is TGTGCCAGCAGCGTTGGACAGGGAAACACAGATACGCAGTATTTT.

This clone was recorded a few times. The rearrangement uses TRBV2 and TRBJ1-1, with 7 nucleotides matching TRBD1. V trimming: 6 bases; J trimming: 0 bases; junction bases outside the gene matches: 1. Germline V CDR1 and CDR2: SNHLY, FYNNEI. The CDR3 runs 13 residues. The CDR3 nucleotides are TGTGCCAGCAGGGGACAGATGAACACTGAAGCTTTCTTT. This translates into CASRGQMNTEAFF.

This clone has just one count. The V gene is TRBV14, the J gene TRBJ2-7, with 8 positions matching TRBD2. CDR3 length equals 16 residues. The V gene's germline CDR1 is SGHDN and CDR2 FVKESK. V shed 1 base and J 3 bases; nucleotides not matched to a gene: 8. The CDR3 region is CASSQGRGGLFYEQYF. In DNA, the CDR3 is TGTGCCAGCAGCCAAGGACGGGGGGGCCTGTTCTACGAGCAGTACTTC.

This clone was observed a single time. The J gene is TRBJ2-7, the V gene TRBV13, with 12 bases matching TRBD1. Trimming cost V 5 bases and J 3 bases; bases outside gene matches: 14. Germline V gene data show CDR1 as PRHDT and CDR2 as FYEKMQ (reference sequence). The CDR3 has 18 residues. The CDR3 region is CASSPRGQGASRGYEQYF. The CDR3 DNA reads TGTGCCAGCAGCCCAAGGGGACAGGGGGCGTCAAGGGGCTACGAGCAGTACTTC.

The rearrangement uses TRBV2 and TRBJ2-3; 8 nucleotides match TRBD2. J was trimmed by 1 base and V by 7 bases; bases with no gene match: 4. The CDR3 is made up of 14 amino acids. Germline CDR1 is SNHLY and CDR2 is FYNNEI. The chain's CDR3 is CASIAGGGTDTQYF. Here the CDR3 DNA reads TGTGCCAGCATCGCGGGGGGCGGCACAGATACGCAGTATTTT.

The V call is TRBV6-5, the J call TRBJ2-1, with 8 bases identical to TRBD2. CDR1 and CDR2 from the germline V gene are MNHEY and SVGAGI. V was clipped by 6 bases and J by 14 bases; unmatched bases: 12. The CDR3 length is 13 residues. CDR3 coding DNA: TGTGCCAGCAGGGAGGATACTAGCGGACACGAGTTCTTC. Translated: CASREDTSGHEFF.

V is TRBV5-5 and J is TRBJ2-3, with D possibly being TRBD1 (6 bases). The CDR3 consists of 16 residues. V lost 3 bases to trimming and J lost 6 bases, with 20 bases between them. CDR1 is SGHKS and CDR2 is YYEKEE in the germline V gene (reference sequence). The CDR3 reads CASSSRDIYTTDTQYF. Written as DNA, the CDR3 is TGTGCCAGCAGCTCCCGGGACATCTATACCACGGATACGCAGTATTTT.

The gene calls are TRBV7-9 and TRBJ1-2; D perhaps matches TRBD1 (5 bases). The CDR3 consists of 13 residues. V dropped 5 bases and J dropped 1 base, with 8 bases sitting between them. The germline gives CDR1 SEHNR, CDR2 FQNEAQ (reference sequence). CDR3 protein: CASSKTDNYGYTF. CDR3 nucleotides: TGTGCCAGCAGCAAGACAGATAACTATGGCTACACCTTC.

The rearrangement uses TRBV5-4 and TRBJ1-6, with D possibly being TRBD1 (5 bases). Germline lookup yields CDR1 SGHNT and CDR2 YYREEE (reference sequence). The CDR3 is 14 residues long. V was shortened by 0 bases and J by 9 bases, with 10 bases between the two germline ends. CDR3 residues: CASSLAGSTSPLHF. Here the CDR3 DNA reads TGTGCCAGCAGCTTGGCAGGGTCGACTTCACCCCTCCACTTT.